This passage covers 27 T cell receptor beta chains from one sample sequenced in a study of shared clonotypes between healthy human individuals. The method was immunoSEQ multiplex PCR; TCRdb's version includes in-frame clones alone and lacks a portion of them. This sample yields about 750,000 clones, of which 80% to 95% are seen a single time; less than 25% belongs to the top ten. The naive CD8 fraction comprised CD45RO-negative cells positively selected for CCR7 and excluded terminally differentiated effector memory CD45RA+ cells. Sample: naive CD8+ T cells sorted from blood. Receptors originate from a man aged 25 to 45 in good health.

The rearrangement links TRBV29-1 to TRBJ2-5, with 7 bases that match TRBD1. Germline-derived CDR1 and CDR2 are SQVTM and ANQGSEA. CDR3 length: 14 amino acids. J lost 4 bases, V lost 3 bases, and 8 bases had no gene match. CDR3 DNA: TGCAGCGTTGAGGCTAGGGGGCTAGGAGAGACCCAGTACTTC. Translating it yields CSVEARGLGETQYF.

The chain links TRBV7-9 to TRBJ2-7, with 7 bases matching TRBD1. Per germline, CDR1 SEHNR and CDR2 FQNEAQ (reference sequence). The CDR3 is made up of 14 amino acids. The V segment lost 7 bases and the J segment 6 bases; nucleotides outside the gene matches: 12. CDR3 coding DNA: TGTGCCAGCACCCCGAAGGGGGCTAACGTCGAGCAGTACTTC. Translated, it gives CASTPKGANVEQYF.

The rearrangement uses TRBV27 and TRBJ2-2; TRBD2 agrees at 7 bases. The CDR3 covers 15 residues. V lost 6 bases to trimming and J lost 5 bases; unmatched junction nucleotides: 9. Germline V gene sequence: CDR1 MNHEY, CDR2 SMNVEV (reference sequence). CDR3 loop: CASRPPGLPTGELFF. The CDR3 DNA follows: TGTGCCAGCAGGCCTCCGGGACTACCTACCGGGGAGCTGTTTTTT.

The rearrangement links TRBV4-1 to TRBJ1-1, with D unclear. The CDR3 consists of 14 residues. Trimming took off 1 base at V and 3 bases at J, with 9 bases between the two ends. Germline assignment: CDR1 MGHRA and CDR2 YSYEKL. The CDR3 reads CASSQGWSDTEAFF. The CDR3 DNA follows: TGCGCCAGCAGCCAAGGTTGGAGTGACACTGAAGCTTTCTTT.

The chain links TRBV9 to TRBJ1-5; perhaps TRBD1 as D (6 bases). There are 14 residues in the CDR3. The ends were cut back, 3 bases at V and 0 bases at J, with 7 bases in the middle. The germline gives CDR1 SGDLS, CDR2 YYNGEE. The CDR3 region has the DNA TGTGCCAGCAGCGAGGACAGTAGCAATCAGCCCCAGCATTTT. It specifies CASSEDSSNQPQHF. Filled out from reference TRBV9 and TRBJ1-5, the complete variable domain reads DSGVTQTPKHLITATGQRVTLRCSPRSGDLSVYWYQQSLDQGLQFLIQYYNGEERAKGNILERFSAQQFPDLHSELNLSSLELGDSALYFCASSEDSSNQPQHFGDGTRLSIL.

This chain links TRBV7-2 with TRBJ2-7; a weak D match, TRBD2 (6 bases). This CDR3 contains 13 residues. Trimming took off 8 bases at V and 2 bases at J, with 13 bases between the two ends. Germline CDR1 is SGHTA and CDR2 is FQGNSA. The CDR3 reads CASQEGGAYEQYF. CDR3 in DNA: TGTGCCAGCCAGGAGGGAGGAGCCTACGAGCAGTACTTC.

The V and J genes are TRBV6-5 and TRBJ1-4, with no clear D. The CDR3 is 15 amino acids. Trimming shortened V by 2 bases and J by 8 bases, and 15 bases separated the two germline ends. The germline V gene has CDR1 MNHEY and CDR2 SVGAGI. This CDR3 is CASSYLSGLGEKLFF. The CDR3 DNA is TGTGCCAGCAGTTACCTTAGTGGTCTGGGGGAAAAACTGTTTTTT.

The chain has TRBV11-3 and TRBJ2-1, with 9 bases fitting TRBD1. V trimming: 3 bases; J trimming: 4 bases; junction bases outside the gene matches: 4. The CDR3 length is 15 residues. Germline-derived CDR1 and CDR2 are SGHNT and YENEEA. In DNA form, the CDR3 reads TGTGCCAGCAGCTTGCGACAGGGGGGTTACAATGAGCAGTTCTTC. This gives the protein CASSLRQGGYNEQFF.

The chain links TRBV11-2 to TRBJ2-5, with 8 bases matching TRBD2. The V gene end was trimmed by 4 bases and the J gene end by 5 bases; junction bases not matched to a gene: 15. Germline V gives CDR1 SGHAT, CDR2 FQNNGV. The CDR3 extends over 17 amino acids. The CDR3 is CASSSSPAGDIWETQYF. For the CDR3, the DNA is TGTGCCAGCAGCTCCTCCCCAGCGGGAGACATTTGGGAGACCCAGTACTTC.

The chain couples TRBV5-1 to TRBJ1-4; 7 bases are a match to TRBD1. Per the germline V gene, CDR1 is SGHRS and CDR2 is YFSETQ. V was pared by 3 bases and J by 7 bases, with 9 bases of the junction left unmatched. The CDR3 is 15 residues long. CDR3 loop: CASSSKQGFGEKLFF. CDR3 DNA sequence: TGCGCCAGCAGCTCAAAACAGGGGTTCGGTGAAAAACTGTTTTTT. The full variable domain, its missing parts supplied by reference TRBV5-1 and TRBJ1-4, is KAGVTQTPRYLIKTRGQQVTLSCSPISGHRSVSWYQQTPGQGLQFLFEYFSETQRNKGNFPGRFSGRQFSNSRSEMNVSTLELGDSALYLCASSSKQGFGEKLFFGSGTQLSVL.

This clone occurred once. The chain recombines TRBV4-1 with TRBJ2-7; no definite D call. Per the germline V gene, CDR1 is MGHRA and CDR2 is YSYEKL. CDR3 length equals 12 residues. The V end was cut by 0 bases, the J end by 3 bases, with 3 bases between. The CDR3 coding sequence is TGCGCCAGCAGCCAAGATTACTACGAGCAGTACTTC. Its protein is CASSQDYYEQYF.

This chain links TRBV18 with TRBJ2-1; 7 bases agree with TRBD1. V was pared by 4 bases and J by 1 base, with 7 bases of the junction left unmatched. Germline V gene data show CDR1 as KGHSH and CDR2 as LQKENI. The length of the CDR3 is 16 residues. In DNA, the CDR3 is TGTGCCAGCTCACAAAAACCAGGGGGATCCTACAATGAGCAGTTCTTC. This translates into CASSQKPGGSYNEQFF.

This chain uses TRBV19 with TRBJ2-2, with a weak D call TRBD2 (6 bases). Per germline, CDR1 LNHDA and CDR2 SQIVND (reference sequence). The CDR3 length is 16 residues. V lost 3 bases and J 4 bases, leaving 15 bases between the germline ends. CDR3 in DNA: TGTGCCAGTAGTATCCTTGGAGGGAGAAGCACCGGGGAGCTGTTTTTT. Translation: CASSILGGRSTGELFF.

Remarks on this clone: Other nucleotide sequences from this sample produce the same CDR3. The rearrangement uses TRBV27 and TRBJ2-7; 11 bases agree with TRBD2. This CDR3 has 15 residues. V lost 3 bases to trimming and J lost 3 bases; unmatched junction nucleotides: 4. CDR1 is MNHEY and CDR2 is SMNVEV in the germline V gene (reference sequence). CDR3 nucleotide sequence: TGTGCCAGCAGTTTCTCCGGGACTAGCGGCTACGAGCAGTACTTC. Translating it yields CASSFSGTSGYEQYF.

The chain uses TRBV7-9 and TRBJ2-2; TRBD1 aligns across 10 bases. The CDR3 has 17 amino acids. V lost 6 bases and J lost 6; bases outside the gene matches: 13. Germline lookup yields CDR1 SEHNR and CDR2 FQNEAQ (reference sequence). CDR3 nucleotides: TGTGCCAGCAGGCCCCGGGACAGGGGTTTGTCCCCCGGGGAGCTGTTTTTT. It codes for CASRPRDRGLSPGELFF.

This chain's CDR3 is CATSRDVGETQYF. The DNA of the CDR3 is TGTGCCACCAGCAGAGATGTGGGCGAGACCCAGTACTTC. The J gene is TRBJ2-5, the V gene TRBV15; D call uncertain. The CDR3 contains 13 residues. The V end lost 0 bases, the J end lost 5 bases, and 7 bases lay between the germline ends. Per germline, CDR1 LNHNV and CDR2 YYDKDF (reference sequence).

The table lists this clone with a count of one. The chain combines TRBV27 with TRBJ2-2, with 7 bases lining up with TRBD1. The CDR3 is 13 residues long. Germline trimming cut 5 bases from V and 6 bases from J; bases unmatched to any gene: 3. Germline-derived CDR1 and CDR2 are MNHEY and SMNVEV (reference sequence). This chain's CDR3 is CASSADRAGELFF. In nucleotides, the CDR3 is TGTGCCAGCAGTGCCGACAGGGCCGGGGAGCTGTTTTTT.

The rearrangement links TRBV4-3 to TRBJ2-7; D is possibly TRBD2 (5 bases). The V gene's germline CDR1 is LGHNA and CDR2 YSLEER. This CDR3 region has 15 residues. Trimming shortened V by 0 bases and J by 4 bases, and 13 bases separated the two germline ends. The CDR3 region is CASSQDFEGAYEQYF. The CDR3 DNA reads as TGCGCCAGCAGCCAAGATTTCGAGGGAGCGTACGAGCAGTACTTC.

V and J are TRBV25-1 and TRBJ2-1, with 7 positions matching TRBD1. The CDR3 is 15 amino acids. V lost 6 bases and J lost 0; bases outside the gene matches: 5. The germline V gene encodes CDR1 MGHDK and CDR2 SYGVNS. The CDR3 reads CASSGRGISYNEQFF. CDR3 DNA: TGTGCCAGCAGCGGCAGGGGGATCTCCTACAATGAGCAGTTCTTC.

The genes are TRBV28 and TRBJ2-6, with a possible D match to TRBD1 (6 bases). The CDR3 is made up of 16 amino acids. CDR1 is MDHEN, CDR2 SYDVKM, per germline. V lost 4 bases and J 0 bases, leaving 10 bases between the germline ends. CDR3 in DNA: TGTGCCAGCAGTTCGGGACAATTCTCTGGGGCCAACGTCCTGACTTTC. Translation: CASSSGQFSGANVLTF.

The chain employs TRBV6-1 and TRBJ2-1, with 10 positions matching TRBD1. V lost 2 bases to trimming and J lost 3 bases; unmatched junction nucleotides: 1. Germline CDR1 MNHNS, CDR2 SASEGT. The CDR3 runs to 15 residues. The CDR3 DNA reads TGTGCCAGCAGTGAAAGGACAGGGGGCTACAATGAGCAGTTCTTC. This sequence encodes CASSERTGGYNEQFF.

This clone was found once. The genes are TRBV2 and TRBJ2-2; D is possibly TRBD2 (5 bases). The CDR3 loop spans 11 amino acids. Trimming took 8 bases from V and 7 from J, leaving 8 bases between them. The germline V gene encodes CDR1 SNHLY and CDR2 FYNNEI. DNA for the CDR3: TGTGCCAGCGAGGGAGTCGGGGAGCTGTTTTTT. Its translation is CASEGVGELFF.

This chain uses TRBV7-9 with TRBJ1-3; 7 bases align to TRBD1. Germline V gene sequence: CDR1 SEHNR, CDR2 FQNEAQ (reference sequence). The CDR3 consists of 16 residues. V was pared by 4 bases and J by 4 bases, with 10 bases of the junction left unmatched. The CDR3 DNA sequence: TGTGCCAGCAGCTCGCCGACAGGGTATTCCGGAAACACCATATATTTT. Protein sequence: CASSSPTGYSGNTIYF.

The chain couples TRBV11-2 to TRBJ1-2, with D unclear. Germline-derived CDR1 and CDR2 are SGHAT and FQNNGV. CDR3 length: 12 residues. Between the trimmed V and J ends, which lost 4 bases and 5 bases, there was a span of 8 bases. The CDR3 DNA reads TGTGCCAGCAGCTACGGTCAGTATGGCTACACCTTC. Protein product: CASSYGQYGYTF.

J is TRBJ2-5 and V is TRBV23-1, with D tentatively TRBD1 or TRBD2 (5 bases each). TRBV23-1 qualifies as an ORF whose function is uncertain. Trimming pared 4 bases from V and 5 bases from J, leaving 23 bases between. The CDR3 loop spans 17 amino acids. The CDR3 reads CASSPSPWGIPRETQYF. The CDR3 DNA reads TGCGCCAGCAGTCCTTCCCCCTGGGGGATCCCTAGGGAGACCCAGTACTTC.

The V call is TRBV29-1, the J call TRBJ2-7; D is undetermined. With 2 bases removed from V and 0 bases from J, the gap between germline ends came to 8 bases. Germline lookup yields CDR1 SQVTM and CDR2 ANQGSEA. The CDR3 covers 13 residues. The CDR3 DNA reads TGCAGCGTTGAATACGAGAACTCCTACGAGCAGTACTTC. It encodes CSVEYENSYEQYF.

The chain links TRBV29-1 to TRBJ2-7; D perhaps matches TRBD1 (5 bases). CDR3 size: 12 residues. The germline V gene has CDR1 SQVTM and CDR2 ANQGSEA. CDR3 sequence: CSAGAGFYEQYF. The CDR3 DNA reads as TGCAGTGCTGGGGCAGGGTTCTACGAGCAGTACTTC.